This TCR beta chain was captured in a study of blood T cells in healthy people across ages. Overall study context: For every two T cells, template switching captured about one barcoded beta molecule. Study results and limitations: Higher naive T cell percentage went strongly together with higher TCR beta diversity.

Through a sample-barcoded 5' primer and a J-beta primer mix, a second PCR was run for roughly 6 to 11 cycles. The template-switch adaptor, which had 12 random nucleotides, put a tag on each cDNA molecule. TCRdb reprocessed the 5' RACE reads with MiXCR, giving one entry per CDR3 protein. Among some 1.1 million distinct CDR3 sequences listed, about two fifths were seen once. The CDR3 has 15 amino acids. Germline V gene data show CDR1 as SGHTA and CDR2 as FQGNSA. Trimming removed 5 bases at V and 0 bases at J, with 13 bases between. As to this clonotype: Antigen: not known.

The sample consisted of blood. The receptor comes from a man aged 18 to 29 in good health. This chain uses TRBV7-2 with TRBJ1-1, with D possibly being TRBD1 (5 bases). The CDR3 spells CASSPRAGLNTEAFF. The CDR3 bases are TGTGCCAGCAGCCCAAGGGCAGGGTTGAACACTGAAGCTTTCTTT. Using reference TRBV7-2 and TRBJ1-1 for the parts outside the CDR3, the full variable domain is GAGVSQSPSNKVTEKGKDVELRCDPISGHTALYWYRQSLGQGLEFLIYFQGNSAPDKSGLPSDRFSAERTGGSVSTLTIQRTQQEDSAVYLCASSPRAGLNTEAFFGQGTRLTVV.